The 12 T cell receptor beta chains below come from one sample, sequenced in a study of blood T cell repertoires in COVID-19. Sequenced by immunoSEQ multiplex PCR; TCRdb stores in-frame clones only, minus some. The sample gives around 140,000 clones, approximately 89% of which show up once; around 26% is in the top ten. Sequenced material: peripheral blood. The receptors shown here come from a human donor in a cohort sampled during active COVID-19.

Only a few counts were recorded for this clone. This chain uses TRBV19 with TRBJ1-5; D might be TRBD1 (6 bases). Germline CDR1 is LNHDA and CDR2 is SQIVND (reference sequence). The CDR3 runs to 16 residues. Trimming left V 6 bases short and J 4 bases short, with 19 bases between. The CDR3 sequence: CASSVQGPASNQPQHF. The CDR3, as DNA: TGTGCCAGTAGCGTACAGGGTCCAGCGAGTAATCAGCCCCAGCATTTT.

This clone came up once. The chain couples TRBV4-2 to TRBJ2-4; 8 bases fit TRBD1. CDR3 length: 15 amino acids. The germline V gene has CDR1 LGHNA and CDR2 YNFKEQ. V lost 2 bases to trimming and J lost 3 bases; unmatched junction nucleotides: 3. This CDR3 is CASSQPGTGKNIQYF. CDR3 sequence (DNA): TGTGCCAGCAGCCAACCCGGGACAGGCAAAAACATTCAGTACTTC.

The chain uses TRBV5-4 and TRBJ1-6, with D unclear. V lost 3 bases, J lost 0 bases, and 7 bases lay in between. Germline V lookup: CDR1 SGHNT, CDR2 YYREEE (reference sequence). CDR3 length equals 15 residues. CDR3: CASSSWSSYNSPLHF. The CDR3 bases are TGTGCCAGCAGCTCCTGGAGCTCCTATAATTCACCCCTCCACTTT.

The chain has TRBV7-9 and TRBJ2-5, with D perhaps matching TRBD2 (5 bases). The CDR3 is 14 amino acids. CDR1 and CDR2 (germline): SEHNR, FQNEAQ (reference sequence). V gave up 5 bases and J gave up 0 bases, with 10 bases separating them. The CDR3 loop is CASSQTGYQETQYF. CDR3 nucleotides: TGTGCCAGCAGCCAGACGGGGTACCAAGAGACCCAGTACTTC.

DNA of the CDR3: TGTGCCGCCACCAAGGACAGGGGGCACGAGCAGTACTTC. Amino acids: CAATKDRGHEQYF. This chain links TRBV7-9 with TRBJ2-7; 11 bases fit TRBD1. Germline V lookup: CDR1 SEHNR, CDR2 FQNEAQ (reference sequence). V shed 11 bases and J 5 bases; nucleotides not matched to a gene: 8. The length of the CDR3 is 13 residues.

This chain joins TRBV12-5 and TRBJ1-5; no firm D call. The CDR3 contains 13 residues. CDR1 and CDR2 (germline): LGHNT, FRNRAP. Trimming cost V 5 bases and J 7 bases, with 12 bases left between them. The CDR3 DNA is TGTGCTAGTGGTCCCAGCGAGGAGCAGCCCCAGCATTTT. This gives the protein CASGPSEEQPQHF.

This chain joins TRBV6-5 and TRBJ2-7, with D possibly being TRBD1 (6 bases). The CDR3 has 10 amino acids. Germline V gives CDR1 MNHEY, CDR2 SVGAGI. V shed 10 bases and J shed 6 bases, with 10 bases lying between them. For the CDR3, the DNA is TGTGCCACAGGGGTAGGCGAGCAGTACTTC. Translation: CATGVGEQYF.

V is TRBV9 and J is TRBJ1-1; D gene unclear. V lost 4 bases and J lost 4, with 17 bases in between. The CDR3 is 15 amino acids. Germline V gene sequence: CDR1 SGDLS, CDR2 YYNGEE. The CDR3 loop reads CASSPTGGKATEAFF. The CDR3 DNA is TGTGCCAGCAGCCCCACTGGAGGGAAGGCCACTGAAGCTTTCTTT.

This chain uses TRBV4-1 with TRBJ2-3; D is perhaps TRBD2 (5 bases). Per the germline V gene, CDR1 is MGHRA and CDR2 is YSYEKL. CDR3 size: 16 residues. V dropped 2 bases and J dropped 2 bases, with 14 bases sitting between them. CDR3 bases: TGCGCCAGCAGCCAACCCGGAGGCAGCTACACAGATACGCAGTATTTT. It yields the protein CASSQPGGSYTDTQYF.

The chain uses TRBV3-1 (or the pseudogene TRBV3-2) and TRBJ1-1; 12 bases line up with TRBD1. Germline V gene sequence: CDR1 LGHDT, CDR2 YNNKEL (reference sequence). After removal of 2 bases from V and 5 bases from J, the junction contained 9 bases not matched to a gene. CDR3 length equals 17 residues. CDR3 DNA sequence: TGTGCCAGCAGCCAATTGGCCGGGACAGGGGGCCGAACTGAAGCTTTCTTT. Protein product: CASSQLAGTGGRTEAFF.

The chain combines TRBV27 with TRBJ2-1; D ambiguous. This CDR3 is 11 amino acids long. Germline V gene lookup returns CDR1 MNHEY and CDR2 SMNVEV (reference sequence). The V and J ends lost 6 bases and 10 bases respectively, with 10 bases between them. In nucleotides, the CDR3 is TGTGCCAGCAGAGTGGCCGAAGAGCAGTTCTTC. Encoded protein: CASRVAEEQFF.

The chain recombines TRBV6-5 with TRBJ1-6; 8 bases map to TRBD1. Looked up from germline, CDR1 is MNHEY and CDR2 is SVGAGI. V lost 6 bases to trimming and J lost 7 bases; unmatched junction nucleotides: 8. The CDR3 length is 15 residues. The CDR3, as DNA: TGTGCCAGCAGCCCATCCAGACAGGGGAATTCACCCCTCCACTTT. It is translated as CASSPSRQGNSPLHF.